What follows is one T cell receptor beta chain and its context. The antigen remains undetermined. This entry is derived from a study of cytomegalovirus exposure and HLA in healthy donors. General study findings and limits: The study flagged 150 to 200 TCR beta chains as cytomegalovirus-associated. Being productive about 90% or about 30% of the time was typical of most TCR beta V segments in an earlier analysis.

V dropped 4 bases and J dropped 9 bases, with 16 bases sitting between them. CDR1 and CDR2 (germline): SGHDN, FVKESK. This CDR3 is 13 amino acids long. Nominally healthy donors provided the samples, though records likely missed some immune exposures. A multiplex PCR was run with 60 Vbeta primers and 13 Jbeta primers. Authors' processing steps: Unique TCR beta chains totaled approximately 83 million in a later count, with roughly 10 million of them shared. The data were produced by immunoSEQ multiplex PCR, yet TCRdb's version contains in-frame clones alone and is incomplete. V and J calls and clone size are given by that table; D and trimming were obtained from the DNA. Here the sample table reports about 77,000 clones.

The sample was PBMCs. V and J are TRBV14 and TRBJ2-7, with TRBD2 as a possible D gene (6 bases). This receptor was identified in a middle-aged man in good health and CMV-seropositive. The CDR3 DNA reads TGTGCCAGCAGCCTCCGGACGGGAGTTGGGCAGTACTTC. Translation gives CASSLRTGVGQYF.